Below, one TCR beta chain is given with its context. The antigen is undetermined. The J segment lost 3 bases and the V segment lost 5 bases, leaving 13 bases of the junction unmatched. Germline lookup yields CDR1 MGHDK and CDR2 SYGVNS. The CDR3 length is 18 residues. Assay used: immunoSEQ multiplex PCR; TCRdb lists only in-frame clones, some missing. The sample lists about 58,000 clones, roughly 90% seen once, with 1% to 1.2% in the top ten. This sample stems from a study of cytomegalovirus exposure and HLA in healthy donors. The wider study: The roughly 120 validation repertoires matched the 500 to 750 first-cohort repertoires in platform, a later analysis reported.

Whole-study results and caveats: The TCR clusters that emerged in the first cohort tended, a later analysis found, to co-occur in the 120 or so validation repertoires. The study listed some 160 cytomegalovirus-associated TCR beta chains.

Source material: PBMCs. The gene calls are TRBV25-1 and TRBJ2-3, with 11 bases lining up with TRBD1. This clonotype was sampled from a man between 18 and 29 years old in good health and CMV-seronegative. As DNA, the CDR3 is TGTGCCAGCAGTCGACTAGGGGTGGGGACAGGGGGAACAGATACGCAGTATTTT. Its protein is CASSRLGVGTGGTDTQYF.